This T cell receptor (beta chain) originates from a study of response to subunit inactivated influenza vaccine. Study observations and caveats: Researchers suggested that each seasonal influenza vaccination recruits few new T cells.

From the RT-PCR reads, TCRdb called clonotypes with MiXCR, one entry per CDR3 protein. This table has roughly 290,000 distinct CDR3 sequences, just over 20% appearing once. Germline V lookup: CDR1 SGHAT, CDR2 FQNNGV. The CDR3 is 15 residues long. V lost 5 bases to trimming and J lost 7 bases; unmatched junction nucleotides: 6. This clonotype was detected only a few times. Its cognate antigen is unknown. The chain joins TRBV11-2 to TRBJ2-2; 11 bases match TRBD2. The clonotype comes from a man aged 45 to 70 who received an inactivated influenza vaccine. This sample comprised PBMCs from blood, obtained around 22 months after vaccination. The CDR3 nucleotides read TGTGCCAGCAGCCCGGAACTAGCGGGAGTCGGGGAGCTGTTTTTT. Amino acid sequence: CASSPELAGVGELFF.